These 27 T cell receptor beta chains share one sample of origin, sequenced in a study of T cells in Graves' hyperthyroidism and ophthalmopathy. TCR beta CDR3 sequences were amplified from RNA transcripts. HTBI primers were employed in a first-round RT-PCR of the TCR CDR3. Using its own MiXCR run on the multiplex PCR reads, TCRdb lists one record per CDR3 protein. The sample has 450,000 to 650,000 distinct CDR3 sequences, under 20% seen once. Sequencing input: blood. All receptors derive from a woman aged 18 to 35 with Graves' ophthalmopathy.

This clonotype was seen once. The chain has TRBV7-3 and TRBJ2-3; 9 positions match TRBD2. V shed 5 bases, J shed 2 bases, and the junction held 5 bases outside the gene matches. The CDR3 consists of 15 residues. CDR1 SGHTA and CDR2 FQGTGA come from the germline V gene. Written as DNA, the CDR3 is TGTGCCAGCAGCCACCTAGCGGGGACCACAGATACGCAGTATTTT. Encoded protein: CASSHLAGTTDTQYF.

This clonotype has at least ten counts. The V gene is TRBV28, the J gene TRBJ1-2, with D possibly matching TRBD1 (6 bases). The CDR3 contains 14 residues. Trimming cost V 5 bases and J 6 bases, with 16 bases left between them. Germline lookup yields CDR1 MDHEN and CDR2 SYDVKM. CDR3 protein: CASSPLQGVDGYTF. For the CDR3, the DNA is TGTGCCAGCAGTCCCTTACAGGGAGTGGATGGCTACACCTTC.

The table lists this clonotype with many counts. The rearrangement uses TRBV7-2 and TRBJ2-3, with 14 bases identical to TRBD2. The CDR3 is 16 amino acids. V trimming: 5 bases; J trimming: 4 bases; junction bases outside the gene matches: 5. Germline V lookup: CDR1 SGHTA, CDR2 FQGNSA. The CDR3 DNA reads TGTGCCAGCAGCCCACGACTAGCGGGAGGGTCAGATACGCAGTATTTT. Its protein is CASSPRLAGGSDTQYF.

This clonotype has ten or more counts. V gene TRBV20-1 combines with J gene TRBJ2-1, with 10 bases identical to TRBD2. CDR3 size: 16 residues. The germline V gene has CDR1 DFQATT and CDR2 SNEGSKA (reference sequence). V dropped 5 bases and J dropped 4; count of bases not matched to a gene: 11. Here the CDR3 reads CSAHGALAGLYNEQFF. The CDR3 coding sequence is TGCAGTGCTCACGGCGCACTAGCGGGGCTATACAATGAGCAGTTCTTC.

In its sample, this clonotype was seen many times. V gene TRBV20-1 combines with J gene TRBJ2-5; 12 bases are a match to TRBD2. Germline V gives CDR1 DFQATT, CDR2 SNEGSKA (reference sequence). V trimming: 4 bases; J trimming: 4 bases; junction bases outside the gene matches: 4. This CDR3 spans 14 amino acids. Written as DNA, the CDR3 is TGCAGTGCTATCCGACTAGCGGGGGCAGAGACCCAGTACTTC. It encodes CSAIRLAGAETQYF.

This chain connects TRBV19 to TRBJ2-1; possible D gene TRBD2, 5 bases. The germline gives CDR1 LNHDA, CDR2 SQIVND (reference sequence). V was pared by 3 bases and J by 3 bases, with 9 bases between. The CDR3 has 14 residues. CDR3 loop: CASSMRVGYNEQFF. The CDR3 coding sequence is TGTGCCAGTAGTATGAGGGTCGGCTACAATGAGCAGTTCTTC.

This clonotype was seen at least ten times. The V call is TRBV6-1, the J call TRBJ2-7; D perhaps matches TRBD2 (6 bases). The V and J ends lost 6 bases and 5 bases respectively, with 17 bases between them. The length of the CDR3 is 14 residues. Germline-derived CDR1 and CDR2 are MNHNS and SASEGT. CDR3 loop: CASRRLGRGDEQYF. CDR3 DNA: TGTGCCAGCAGACGCCTGGGGCGGGGCGACGAGCAGTACTTC.

This clonotype came up many times. The chain is built from TRBV10-3 and TRBJ1-6; 11 bases match TRBD1. The CDR3 is 15 residues long. Germline V gene lookup returns CDR1 ENHRY and CDR2 SYGVKD. With 3 bases clipped from V and 10 bases from J, the junction kept 5 bases outside the gene matches. DNA of the CDR3: TGTGCCATCAGTGAAACCGGGACAGGGGGATCACCCCTCCACTTT. Its protein is CAISETGTGGSPLHF.

This clonotype was observed many times. This chain connects TRBV5-1 to TRBJ2-1, with TRBD1 as a possible D gene (6 bases). Germline CDR1 SGHRS, CDR2 YFSETQ. V dropped 2 bases and J dropped 4 bases, with 10 bases sitting between them. The CDR3 spans 14 residues. CDR3 nucleotides: TGCGCCAGCAGCTTCTTCGACAGGTACAATGAGCAGTTCTTC. Translation: CASSFFDRYNEQFF.

This clonotype showed up just a few times. The rearrangement joins TRBV20-1 to TRBJ2-7; 12 nucleotides match TRBD2. Germline CDR1 reads DFQATT; CDR2 reads SNEGSKA (reference sequence). Unmatched junction bases numbered 6, after V lost 5 bases and J lost 7 bases. There are 13 residues in the CDR3. The CDR3 sequence: CSARTSGIREQYF. CDR3 bases: TGCAGTGCTCGGACTAGCGGGATACGAGAGCAGTACTTC.

This clonotype has at least ten counts. The rearrangement links TRBV6-2 or TRBV6-3 to TRBJ2-7; 7 nucleotides align to TRBD2. The CDR3 is 15 amino acids. Germline V CDR1 and CDR2: MNHEY, SVGEGT. V trimming: 2 bases; J trimming: 2 bases; junction bases outside the gene matches: 6. In DNA form, the CDR3 reads TGTGCCAGCAGTTACGGGGAGGGGCATCCCTACGAGCAGTACTTC. It is translated as CASSYGEGHPYEQYF.

The rearrangement links TRBV5-1 to TRBJ1-5; TRBD1 matches at 8 bases. The germline V gene has CDR1 SGHRS and CDR2 YFSETQ. The trim removed 3 bases at V and 1 base at J, leaving 3 bases unmatched. The CDR3 is 15 residues long. The CDR3 loop is CASSSTGESNQPQHF. CDR3 nucleotide sequence: TGCGCCAGCAGCTCGACAGGGGAAAGCAATCAGCCCCAGCATTTT.

In this sample, this clonotype turned up a few times. The chain is built from TRBV4-3 and TRBJ2-1; TRBD1 agrees at 8 bases. There are 16 residues in the CDR3. V lost 0 bases to trimming and J lost 7 bases; unmatched junction nucleotides: 8. Germline CDR1 LGHNA, CDR2 YSLEER. This CDR3 is CASSQDRSGGRNEQFF. As DNA, the CDR3 is TGCGCCAGCAGCCAAGATCGATCAGGGGGCCGGAATGAGCAGTTCTTC.

Ten or more counts support this clonotype. The chain couples TRBV5-1 to TRBJ1-1; 9 nucleotides line up with TRBD1. The CDR3 contains 17 residues. The V segment lost 4 bases and the J segment 5 bases; nucleotides outside the gene matches: 15. Germline lookup yields CDR1 SGHRS and CDR2 YFSETQ. The CDR3 DNA reads as TGCGCCAGCAGCCCGCTTTGGACAGGGGAGGTCGGGACTGAAGCTTTCTTT. Translating gives CASSPLWTGEVGTEAFF.

This clonotype was recorded at least ten times. This chain uses TRBV20-1 with TRBJ1-1; a possible D gene is TRBD1 (6 bases). The CDR3 length is 14 residues. CDR1 is DFQATT and CDR2 is SNEGSKA in the germline V gene (reference sequence). V was shortened by 8 bases and J by 0 bases, with 16 bases between the two germline ends. The CDR3 coding sequence is TGCAGTCATTACCCGACAGGAATGAACACTGAAGCTTTCTTT. This encodes CSHYPTGMNTEAFF.

The J gene is TRBJ2-1, the V gene TRBV10-2; 7 bases map to TRBD1. V was clipped by 2 bases and J by 6 bases; unmatched bases: 4. CDR1 is WSHSY, CDR2 SAAADI, per germline. The CDR3 totals 14 residues. CDR3 loop: CASSEGTEGNEQFF. The CDR3 DNA is TGCGCCAGCAGTGAGGGGACAGAGGGCAATGAGCAGTTCTTC.

This clonotype has ten or more counts. The V and J genes are TRBV7-2 and TRBJ2-7, with 9 bases aligning to TRBD2. The CDR3 runs 16 residues. The germline gives CDR1 SGHTA, CDR2 FQGNSA. Trimming at V came to 3 bases and at J to 5 bases, leaving 11 bases not matched to a gene. The CDR3 here is CASSFPARGGKHEQYF. DNA of the CDR3: TGTGCCAGCAGCTTTCCGGCGCGGGGGGGCAAGCACGAGCAGTACTTC.

This rearrangement joins TRBV19 to TRBJ2-1, with TRBD1 identical over 8 bases. In germline, CDR1 is LNHDA, CDR2 SQIVND (reference sequence). The CDR3 covers 15 residues. V shed 5 bases, J shed 3 bases, and the junction held 6 bases outside the gene matches. CDR3 amino acids: CASSGGTGDYNEQFF. The CDR3, as DNA: TGTGCCAGTAGTGGTGGGACAGGAGACTACAATGAGCAGTTCTTC.

Points on this clonotype: One base away lies a much larger clone, so this may be a sequencing read error. The V and J genes are TRBV11-1 and TRBJ1-2, with D perhaps matching TRBD1 (5 bases). Germline V gene data show CDR1 as SGHAT and CDR2 as FQDESV (reference sequence). Trimming stripped 5 bases from V and 8 bases from J, with 18 bases between. This CDR3 region has 14 residues. For the CDR3, the DNA is TGTGCCAGCAGCCCGTTCGAGGGGCAACGGGGCTACACCTTC. Its translation: CASSPFEGQRGYTF.

This chain links TRBV20-1 with TRBJ2-6; TRBD1 might be the D (5 bases). The CDR3 is made up of 17 amino acids. Germline V CDR1 and CDR2: DFQATT, SNEGSKA (reference sequence). Between the trimmed V and J ends, which lost 6 bases and 4 bases, there was a span of 22 bases. The CDR3 region is CSAKGRSRGRGANVLTF. The CDR3 DNA follows: TGCAGTGCCAAGGGGCGTAGTCGAGGTAGAGGGGCCAACGTCCTGACTTTC.

This clonotype was recorded many times. The chain employs TRBV20-1 and TRBJ2-7, with TRBD2 identical over 9 bases. This CDR3 has 17 residues. Germline CDR1 DFQATT, CDR2 SNEGSKA (reference sequence). The V segment lost 7 bases and the J segment 5 bases; nucleotides outside the gene matches: 21. CDR3 nucleotide sequence: TGCAGTGAGAATGGCGGGAGGGATAGTGTACCGGGTCACGAGCAGTACTTC. Residues: CSENGGRDSVPGHEQYF.

The chain has TRBV9 and TRBJ2-2; TRBD2 is a possible D gene (6 bases). The V and J ends lost 0 bases and 3 bases respectively, with 9 bases between them. Germline loops: CDR1 SGDLS, CDR2 YYNGEE. CDR3 length: 15 residues. CDR3 protein: CASSVASSDTGELFF. Here the CDR3 DNA reads TGTGCCAGCAGCGTAGCTTCTAGCGACACCGGGGAGCTGTTTTTT.

This clonotype was detected ten times or more. The chain employs TRBV28 and TRBJ2-7; TRBD1 matches at 8 bases. Germline loops: CDR1 MDHEN, CDR2 SYDVKM. CDR3 length equals 14 residues. V was clipped by 2 bases and J by 4 bases; unmatched bases: 4. CDR3 amino acids: CASSLQGAGYEQYF. In DNA, the CDR3 is TGTGCCAGCAGTTTACAGGGGGCTGGATACGAGCAGTACTTC. The full variable domain, rest sourced from reference TRBV28 and TRBJ2-7, is DVKVTQSSRYLVKRTGEKVFLECVQDMDHENMFWYRQDPGLGLRLIYFSYDVKMKEKGDIPEGYSVSREKKERFSLILESASTNQTSMYLCASSLQGAGYEQYFGPGTRLTVT.

CDR3 sequence: CASSLDQRQPPYEQYF. CDR3 nucleotides: TGCGCCAGCAGCTTGGACCAGCGACAGCCACCCTACGAGCAGTACTTC. The rearrangement joins TRBV5-1 to TRBJ2-7; D is possibly TRBD1 (5 bases). V was trimmed by 0 bases and J by 2 bases, leaving 15 bases between them. The CDR3 has 16 amino acids. CDR1 is SGHRS, CDR2 YFSETQ, per germline.

This clonotype was observed many times. The chain has TRBV10-3 and TRBJ2-7, with 8 nucleotides matching TRBD1. CDR3 size: 15 residues. Germline trimming cut 4 bases from V and 1 base from J; bases unmatched to any gene: 6. Germline V CDR1 and CDR2: ENHRY, SYGVKD. The CDR3 protein is CAISGVGQGSYEQYF. The CDR3 DNA sequence: TGTGCCATCAGTGGGGTAGGACAGGGATCCTACGAGCAGTACTTC.

This clonotype appeared many times. One end of the junction varies from germline; a read error may be responsible. This sequence joins TRBV7-8 and TRBJ1-1; D remains ambiguous. The CDR3 extends over 15 amino acids. Germline assignment: CDR1 SGHVS and CDR2 FQNEAQ. CDR3 bases: TGTGCCAGCAGCGCCCCCGAAGGCCTGAACACTGGAGCTTTCTTT. It is translated as CASSAPEGLNTGAFF.

This chain joins TRBV28 and TRBJ1-3; D gene unclear. Trimming pared 3 bases from V and 4 bases from J, leaving 10 bases between. CDR3 length: 14 residues. Germline CDR1 MDHEN, CDR2 SYDVKM. The CDR3 loop is CASSLGNKGNTIYF. In DNA form, the CDR3 reads TGTGCCAGCAGTTTGGGGAACAAAGGAAACACCATATATTTT.